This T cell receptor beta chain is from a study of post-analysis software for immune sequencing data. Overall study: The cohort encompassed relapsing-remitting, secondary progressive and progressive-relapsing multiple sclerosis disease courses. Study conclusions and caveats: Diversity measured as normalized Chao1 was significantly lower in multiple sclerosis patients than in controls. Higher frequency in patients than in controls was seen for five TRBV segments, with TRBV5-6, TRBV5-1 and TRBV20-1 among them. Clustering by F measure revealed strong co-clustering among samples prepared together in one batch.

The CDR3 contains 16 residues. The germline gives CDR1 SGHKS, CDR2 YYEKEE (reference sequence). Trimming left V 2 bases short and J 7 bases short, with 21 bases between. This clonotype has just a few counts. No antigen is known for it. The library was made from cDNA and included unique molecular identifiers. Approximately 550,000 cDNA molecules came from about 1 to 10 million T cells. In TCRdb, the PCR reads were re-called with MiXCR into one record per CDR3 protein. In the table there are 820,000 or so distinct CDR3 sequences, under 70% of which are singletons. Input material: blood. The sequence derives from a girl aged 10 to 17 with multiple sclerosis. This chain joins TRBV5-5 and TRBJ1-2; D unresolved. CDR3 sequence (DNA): TGTGCCAGCAGCTTTGATGTTATTCACCGATTTGGTGGCTACACCTTC. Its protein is CASSFDVIHRFGGYTF.